The rows below give T cell receptor beta chains drawn from one sample of a study of human T cells and chemical hapten exposure. Using its own MiXCR run on the RACE reads, TCRdb lists one record per CDR3 protein. Among approximately 100,000 distinct CDR3 sequences listed, approximately 9.9% were seen once. This specimen was whole blood, taken in connection with sensitization to the hapten diphenylcyclopropenone (DPC). All receptors come from a woman in her forties with alopecia areata. Some clones in this sample may be carry-over from other donors' samples. The CDR3 runs from the conserved cysteine through the conserved F or W.

j_call,v_call,cdr3_aa
TRBJ2-5,TRBV27,CASSLGGKGTQYF
TRBJ2-5,TRBV5-1,CASSPTGEETQYF
TRBJ1-1,TRBV12-5,CASGPPMRKDITEAFF
TRBJ1-1,TRBV18,CASSRQGLGTEAFF
TRBJ2-3,TRBV5-5,CASSSGLAGGGDTQYF
TRBJ1-2,TRBV6-5,CASKQRYSGGESGYTF
TRBJ2-7,TRBV7-8,CASSSVGAGVSYEQYF
TRBJ2-3,TRBV6-1,CASSESQGLTTNTQYF
TRBJ1-1,TRBV7-9,CASSPRGQAWNTEAFF
TRBJ2-7,TRBV20-1,CSASTPAVVSYEQYF
TRBJ1-1,TRBV6-5,CASTNIELGNTEAFF
TRBJ1-1,TRBV6-5,CASIGTGYAFF
TRBJ2-5,TRBV7-7,CASSSGQGGQETQYF
TRBJ2-7,TRBV7-2,CASTTSGTSGSMEQYF
TRBJ2-3,TRBV5-6,CASSHQTSGGTDTQYF
TRBJ2-5,TRBV4-3,CASSQGERVMETQYF
TRBJ1-5,TRBV7-8,CASSLGDSNQPQHF
TRBJ1-2,TRBV29-1,CSVATRQGGSGYTF
TRBJ2-5,TRBV6-2/TRBV6-3,CASSYKGLAPETQYF
TRBJ2-5,TRBV6-5,CATPASTAQETQYF
TRBJ1-2,TRBV12-3/TRBV12-4,CASSEQGGGYTF
TRBJ2-1,TRBV9,CASSAGLAFYNEQFF
TRBJ1-1,TRBV29-1,CSLMTDSPTEAFF
TRBJ2-1,TRBV12-3/TRBV12-4,CASNSGGWNSEQFF
TRBJ2-3,TRBV15,CATSSPLAGPPDTQYF
TRBJ1-1,TRBV25-1,CASRGVGVTEAFF
TRBJ1-1,TRBV27,CASSLGGAVFVTEAFF
TRBJ2-1,TRBV6-2/TRBV6-3,CASSTDLAGRSYNEQFF
TRBJ1-1,TRBV27,CASSSGTGLSGTEAFF
TRBJ1-1,TRBV12-3/TRBV12-4,CASSAVGGLGTEAFF
TRBJ1-2,TRBV29-1,CSVEPRPRDGYTF
TRBJ2-4,TRBV12-3/TRBV12-4,CASSFSSPAKNIQYF
TRBJ2-1,TRBV29-1,CSVDGSGAGNEQFF
TRBJ2-2,TRBV20-1,CSARGTSGTNTGELFF
TRBJ2-5,TRBV24-1,CATSDFKIWTQYF
TRBJ2-7,TRBV30,CAWIRDSYEQYF
TRBJ1-3,TRBV6-1,CASSELQPGQLSGNTIYF
TRBJ2-3,TRBV15,CATSRTSSGGRYTQYF
TRBJ2-1,TRBV7-2,CASSLYPPDQEQFF
TRBJ1-1,TRBV5-5,CASSLDLNTEAFF
TRBJ2-5,TRBV28,CASSGIPRRGRPQETQYF
TRBJ2-3,TRBV5-1,CASSSGDTRSTDTQYF
TRBJ2-7,TRBV12-3/TRBV12-4,CASTNRDTGSYEQYF
TRBJ2-1,TRBV12-3/TRBV12-4,CASMAGAQEQFF
TRBJ2-3,TRBV7-3,CASGRAGGTDTQYF
TRBJ2-7,TRBV10-3,CASHGDTSGSFYEQYF
TRBJ2-3,TRBV4-3,CASSQDVLATDTQYF
TRBJ1-2,TRBV7-9,CASSLLGSGNYGYTF
TRBJ2-7,TRBV11-2,CASSAQGGGSPYEQYF
TRBJ2-5,TRBV9,CASSVEGGEGETQYF
TRBJ2-7,TRBV28,CASSLSLAQAYEQYF
TRBJ2-7,TRBV10-3,CAISESVSGYEQYF
TRBJ2-5,TRBV5-1,CASSLEGRQETQYF
TRBJ2-3,TRBV20-1,CSARRAGAPDTQYF